These 29 T cell receptor beta chains were all obtained from the same sample, sequenced in a study of blood T cells in healthy people across ages. A second PCR of 7 to 11 cycles used a sample-barcoded 5' primer and a J-beta primer mix. One entry per CDR3 protein results from TCRdb running MiXCR on the 5' RACE reads. In the table there are under 800,000 distinct CDR3 sequences, roughly 21% of which are singletons. Material: blood. The receptors derive from a man aged 70-80 years in good health.

The genes are TRBV15 and TRBJ2-5, with D possibly TRBD1 on 5 matching bases. The V gene lost 1 base and the J gene lost 5 bases, with 8 bases spanning the gap. This CDR3 region has 13 residues. Germline V gene sequence: CDR1 LNHNV, CDR2 YYDKDF (reference sequence). CDR3 nucleotide sequence: TGTGCCACCAGCAGAGGCAAGGGGGAGACCCAGTACTTC. It codes for CATSRGKGETQYF. The complete variable domain, with remaining parts taken from reference TRBV15 and TRBJ2-5, reads DAMVIQNPRYQVTQFGKPVTLSCSQTLNHNVMYWYQQKSSQAPKLLFHYYDKDFNNEADTPDNFQSRRPNTSFCFLDIRSPGLGDTAMYLCATSRGKGETQYFGPGTRLLVL.

This clonotype has only a few counts. The chain is built from TRBV3-1 and TRBJ1-6, with 10 bases aligning to TRBD1. This CDR3 is built from 15 residues. J was trimmed by 8 bases and V by 4 bases; bases with no gene match: 5. Germline V gene sequence: CDR1 LGHDT, CDR2 YNNKEL (reference sequence). CDR3 nucleotide sequence: TGTGCCAGCAGCCGTTCGGGACAGGGGTATTCACCCCTCCACTTT. Encoded protein: CASSRSGQGYSPLHF. Together with reference TRBV3-1 and TRBJ1-6, the CDR3 gives the full variable domain: DTAVSQTPKYLVTQMGNDKSIKCEQNLGHDTMYWYKQDSKKFLKIMFSYNNKELIINETVPNRFSPKSPDKAHLNLHINSLELGDSAVYFCASSRSGQGYSPLHFGNGTRLTVT.

This clonotype has just a few counts. This sequence joins TRBV7-2 and TRBJ1-2; D unresolved. The germline CDR1 and CDR2 sequences are SGHTA and FQGNSA. The CDR3 is 12 amino acids. V was pared by 1 base and J by 14 bases, with 14 bases between. The CDR3 reads CASSLGLTDKTF. The DNA for the CDR3 is TGTGCCAGCAGCTTAGGGTTGACGGATAAAACCTTC.

A few counts support this clonotype. The V gene is TRBV12-3 or TRBV12-4, the J gene TRBJ2-1; TRBD1 matches 9 bases. The CDR3 runs to 13 residues. V gave up 7 bases and J gave up 5 bases; unmatched junction bases: 3. The CDR3 spells CASKGQGDNEQFF. DNA of the CDR3: TGTGCCAGCAAGGGACAGGGTGACAATGAGCAGTTCTTC.

This chain uses TRBV20-1 with TRBJ2-1, with 8 bases that match TRBD2. J was trimmed by 4 bases and V by 5 bases; bases with no gene match: 7. Germline V gene data show CDR1 as DFQATT and CDR2 as SNEGSKA (reference sequence). This CDR3 region has 14 residues. The CDR3 DNA is TGCAGTGCTCGTATAGCGGGACGTTACAATGAGCAGTTCTTC. Its protein is CSARIAGRYNEQFF.

This chain uses TRBV6-2 or TRBV6-3 with TRBJ1-1; D is possibly TRBD1 (5 bases). This CDR3 is 15 amino acids long. Germline assignment: CDR1 MNHEY and CDR2 SVGEGT. The V end was cut by 2 bases, the J end by 2 bases, with 12 bases between. CDR3 DNA sequence: TGTGCCAGCAGTTACGGACACGGCGTAAACACTGAAGCTTTCTTT. Protein product: CASSYGHGVNTEAFF.

The V gene is TRBV10-3, the J gene TRBJ2-7; 8 positions agree with TRBD1. The junction had 7 bases not matched to a gene; V was cut back by 3 bases and J by 0 bases. Germline CDR1 reads ENHRY; CDR2 reads SYGVKD. The CDR3 consists of 16 residues. This CDR3 reads CAISDLGQASSYEQYF. DNA of the CDR3: TGTGCCATCAGTGACTTGGGACAGGCGAGCTCCTACGAGCAGTACTTC.

This clonotype was counted a few times. This rearrangement joins TRBV20-1 to TRBJ2-1, with a tentative D call TRBD2 (6 bases). The CDR3 runs to 13 residues. V shed 3 bases and J shed 9 bases, with 15 bases lying between them. Germline CDR1 DFQATT, CDR2 SNEGSKA (reference sequence). The CDR3 spells CSASRRAPGEQFF. For the CDR3, the DNA is TGCAGTGCTAGCAGGAGGGCCCCCGGTGAGCAGTTCTTC.

This clonotype was seen a few times. This rearrangement joins TRBV28 to TRBJ2-5; D remains unclear. The DNA end is a closer match to TRBJ2-7, so the J assignment may be wrong. Germline CDR1 reads MDHEN; CDR2 reads SYDVKM. The length of the CDR3 is 16 residues. The CDR3 DNA reads TGTGCCAGCAGTTCCGACCCCTCCTCTCCTCTCTACGAGCAGTACTTC. It specifies CASSSDPSSPLYEQYF.

This chain links TRBV18 with TRBJ1-3; D is undetermined. V was clipped by 2 bases and J by 4 bases, with 12 bases between them. The CDR3 spans 15 residues. Germline-derived CDR1 and CDR2 are KGHSH and LQKENI. The CDR3 here is CASSPAVLSGNTIYF. The DNA of the CDR3 is TGTGCCAGCTCACCAGCGGTCCTCTCCGGAAACACCATATATTTT.

Only a few counts were recorded for this clonotype. CDR3 amino acids: CASSAEWESTYEQYF. The CDR3 DNA reads as TGTGCCAGCAGTGCCGAGTGGGAGTCAACCTACGAGCAGTACTTC. This chain joins TRBV2 and TRBJ2-5; TRBD2 might be the D (5 bases). The J call is uncertain, as TRBJ2-7 better fits the DNA end. The CDR3 has 15 residues. In germline, CDR1 is SNHLY, CDR2 FYNNEI.

This clonotype was seen a few times. A clone one base away is much larger, so this may be a read error. This chain joins TRBV28 and TRBJ2-1, with TRBD2 as a possible D gene (6 bases). Trimming stripped 6 bases from V and 10 bases from J, with 16 bases between. Per the germline V gene, CDR1 is MDHEN and CDR2 is SYDVKM. This CDR3 region has 13 residues. DNA for the CDR3: TGTGCCAGCAGACCGACCTCGGGAGTCGAGCAGTTCTTC. Its translation: CASRPTSGVEQFF.

This clonotype was counted many times. The V and J genes are TRBV20-1 and TRBJ1-2, with 8 bases aligning to TRBD1. Germline CDR1 and CDR2: DFQATT and SNEGSKA (reference sequence). The CDR3 has 14 amino acids. Trimming cost V 3 bases and J 8 bases; bases outside gene matches: 11. CDR3 nucleotides: TGCAGTGCTAGGCCGGACAGGGATGGGGAAGGCTACACCTTC. It codes for CSARPDRDGEGYTF.

The V and J genes are TRBV12-3 or TRBV12-4 and TRBJ2-6; 12 bases line up with TRBD1. Losses at the gene ends were 7 bases for V and 3 bases for J; bases not matched to a gene: 7. CDR3 size: 17 residues. CDR3 amino acids: CASKPGQGAGGANVLTF. The CDR3 bases are TGTGCCAGCAAACCGGGACAGGGGGCTGGTGGGGCCAACGTCCTGACTTTC.

This clonotype was observed a handful of times. V usage is TRBV5-1 and J usage is TRBJ1-5; D remains ambiguous. The germline CDR1 and CDR2 sequences are SGHRS and YFSETQ. The CDR3 loop spans 13 amino acids. V lost 0 bases, J lost 6 bases, and 7 bases lay in between. Written as DNA, the CDR3 is TGCGCCAGCAGCTTGGCCCCAGGTCAGCCCCAGCATTTT. It encodes CASSLAPGQPQHF.

The rearrangement joins TRBV11-2 to TRBJ2-5; 10 bases agree with TRBD2. The junction had 9 bases not matched to a gene; V was cut back by 5 bases and J by 3 bases. The CDR3 covers 16 residues. Germline assignment: CDR1 SGHAT and CDR2 FQNNGV. The CDR3, as DNA: TGTGCCAGCAGCAGAAATGGCCTAGCGGGGGAAGAGACCCAGTACTTC. Translated, it gives CASSRNGLAGEETQYF.

This clonotype was seen a handful of times. The chain uses TRBV27 and TRBJ2-4, with TRBD1 matching 7 bases. Unmatched junction bases numbered 10, after V lost 5 bases and J lost 0 bases. CDR3 size: 17 residues. Looked up from germline, CDR1 is MNHEY and CDR2 is SMNVEV (reference sequence). The CDR3 region has the DNA TGTGCCAGCAGTCCCGCAGGGGGAACACTAGCCAAAAACATTCAGTACTTC. This codes for CASSPAGGTLAKNIQYF.

This clonotype turned up a few times. This rearrangement joins TRBV4-1 to TRBJ2-1; 8 positions match TRBD2. The length of the CDR3 is 17 residues. Germline-derived CDR1 and CDR2 are MGHRA and YSYEKL. Trimming took 0 bases from V and 12 from J; bases not matched to a gene: 16. CDR3 protein: CASSQDPGSGRYGVQFF. The CDR3 region has the DNA TGCGCCAGCAGCCAAGATCCCGGGAGCGGGAGATACGGTGTGCAGTTCTTC.

The chain is built from TRBV7-8 and TRBJ2-5, with 10 nucleotides matching TRBD2. Trimming removed 1 base from V and 4 bases from J; junction bases left unmatched: 9. Germline V gives CDR1 SGHVS, CDR2 FQNEAQ. The CDR3 has 17 residues. CDR3 DNA sequence: TGTGCCAGCAGCTTAGTCGCTAGCGGGAGTACGGGAGAGACCCAGTACTTC. Protein: CASSLVASGSTGETQYF.

This clonotype turned up a few times. This chain joins TRBV12-3 or TRBV12-4 and TRBJ2-7; TRBD2 matches 11 bases. There are 16 residues in the CDR3. V lost 6 bases, J lost 4 bases, and 11 bases stayed unmatched. In nucleotides, the CDR3 is TGTGCCAGCAGCAAAAGAACTAGCGGGAGCAGTTACGAGCAGTACTTC. Translation gives CASSKRTSGSSYEQYF.

This clonotype was recorded many times. The chain combines TRBV5-1 with TRBJ2-7, with D perhaps TRBD2 (6 bases). The CDR3 extends over 15 amino acids. V was shortened by 0 bases and J by 2 bases, with 12 bases between the two germline ends. Germline V CDR1 and CDR2: SGHRS, YFSETQ. The CDR3 protein is CASSLGAGPTYEQYF. Written as DNA, the CDR3 is TGCGCCAGCAGCTTGGGGGCGGGACCAACCTACGAGCAGTACTTC. The entire variable domain, with the rest obtained from reference TRBV5-1 and TRBJ2-7, is as follows: KAGVTQTPRYLIKTRGQQVTLSCSPISGHRSVSWYQQTPGQGLQFLFEYFSETQRNKGNFPGRFSGRQFSNSRSEMNVSTLELGDSALYLCASSLGAGPTYEQYFGPGTRLTVT.

This clonotype was counted only a few times. The chain is built from TRBV15 and TRBJ2-3; D unclear. In germline, CDR1 is LNHNV, CDR2 YYDKDF (reference sequence). V dropped 3 bases and J dropped 1 base, with 8 bases sitting between them. The CDR3 is 14 residues long. The CDR3, as DNA: TGTGCCACCAGCAGGGAGCCCCGCACAGATACGCAGTATTTT. Residues: CATSREPRTDTQYF.

As regards this clonotype: This may arise from a read error, as a much more abundant clone is one base away. The V call is TRBV6-6, the J call TRBJ2-7; no clear D gene. With 4 bases removed from V and 3 bases from J, the gap between germline ends came to 13 bases. The CDR3 totals 14 residues. Germline V gene sequence: CDR1 MNHNY, CDR2 SVGAGI (reference sequence). The CDR3 spells CASSCPKSLYEQYF. The CDR3 DNA reads as TGTGCCAGCAGTTGCCCAAAGTCCCTCTACGAGCAGTACTTC.

The sample holds a few counts of this clonotype. The junction does not match germline at one end; this may be a read error. The rearrangement links TRBV12-3 or TRBV12-4 to TRBJ2-5; the match to TRBD2 covers 11 bases. The CDR3 sequence is 17 residues long. CDR3 in amino acids: CASSLFGGASGRSEQYF. The CDR3 nucleotides are TGTGCCAGCAGTTTATTCGGGGGGGCTAGCGGGAGGAGTGAGCAGTACTTT.

This rearrangement joins TRBV6-7 to TRBJ1-2; possibly TRBD1 for D (5 bases). TRBV6-7 is sorted into the ORF group, with uncertain function. V was pared by 10 bases and J by 4 bases, with 22 bases between. This CDR3 region has 15 residues. CDR3 loop: CATLGRGHNLYGYTF. The CDR3 nucleotides are TGTGCCACCCTGGGGCGGGGCCACAATCTCTATGGCTACACCTTC.

The chain has TRBV6-6 and TRBJ2-6; TRBD1 matches at 8 bases. This CDR3 region has 15 residues. Per the germline V gene, CDR1 is MNHNY and CDR2 is SVGAGI (reference sequence). Trimming removed 8 bases from V and 0 bases from J; junction bases left unmatched: 3. The CDR3 reads CASGQGNSGANVLTF. CDR3 nucleotide sequence: TGTGCCAGCGGACAGGGAAACTCTGGGGCCAACGTCCTGACTTTC.

The chain carries TRBV4-2 and TRBJ1-3; 7 bases are a match to TRBD1. J lost 4 bases, V lost 0 bases, and 15 bases had no gene match. Germline V lookup: CDR1 LGHNA, CDR2 YNFKEQ. The CDR3 is 19 residues long. The CDR3 coding sequence is TGTGCCAGCAGCCAAGAGGTCGGCAGGGGGATTTCTCTAGGAAACACCATATATTTT. It yields the protein CASSQEVGRGISLGNTIYF.

This clonotype was recorded at least ten times. This rearrangement joins TRBV28 to TRBJ2-3; no definite D call. The CDR3 loop spans 13 amino acids. V lost 6 bases, J lost 5 bases, and 12 bases lay in between. Germline loops: CDR1 MDHEN, CDR2 SYDVKM. The CDR3 protein is CASRPHSEDTQYF. CDR3 sequence (DNA): TGTGCCAGCAGGCCTCATAGTGAAGATACGCAGTATTTT.

The chain recombines TRBV6-5 with TRBJ2-7; 12 nucleotides line up with TRBD2. CDR1 is MNHEY and CDR2 is SVGAGI in the germline V gene. After removal of 6 bases from V and 3 bases from J, the junction contained 6 bases not matched to a gene. The CDR3 totals 15 residues. The CDR3 DNA is TGTGCCAGCAGCCCTGGACTAGCGGGAATCTACGAGCAGTACTTC. Translating gives CASSPGLAGIYEQYF.